The 30 T cell receptor beta chains reported below all come from one sample, sequenced in a study of response to subunit inactivated influenza vaccine. TCRdb re-called the RT-PCR reads with MiXCR, one entry per CDR3 protein. The sample consists of about 480,000 distinct CDR3 sequences, approximately 24% of them appearing once. This sample comprised CD4+ T cells sorted from PBMCs, obtained less than 6 days after vaccination. The receptor set was obtained from a man aged 45 to 65 who received an inactivated influenza vaccine.

This clonotype showed up just a few times. The J gene is TRBJ2-7, the V gene TRBV4-3; the D is unclear. The germline V gene has CDR1 LGHNA and CDR2 YSLEER. The V and J ends lost 0 bases and 6 bases respectively, with 18 bases between them. There are 16 residues in the CDR3. The DNA for the CDR3 is TGCGCCAGCAGCCAAGATATACAAGACCAATTACGCGAGCAGTACTTC. Protein sequence: CASSQDIQDQLREQYF.

The gene calls are TRBV6-2 or TRBV6-3 and TRBJ1-3; no reliable D call. V was shortened by 6 bases and J by 7 bases, with 13 bases between the two germline ends. Germline V CDR1 and CDR2: MNHEY, SVGEGT. The CDR3 totals 13 residues. The CDR3 nucleotides are TGTGCCAGCAGCCCGGGCGCGCGGAACACCATATATTTT. Its translation: CASSPGARNTIYF.

This clonotype was seen a handful of times. This chain links TRBV12-3 or TRBV12-4 with TRBJ1-2, with 7 nucleotides matching TRBD1. After removal of 4 bases from V and 4 bases from J, the junction contained 6 bases not matched to a gene. The CDR3 loop spans 14 amino acids. This chain's CDR3 is CASSSMTGLYGYTF. The CDR3 DNA is TGTGCCAGCAGTTCGATGACAGGGCTCTATGGCTACACCTTC.

This clonotype was counted a few times. This chain links TRBV10-3 with TRBJ1-3; D is ambiguous. V lost 8 bases and J lost 0, with 8 bases in between. CDR1 is ENHRY and CDR2 is SYGVKD in the germline V gene. The CDR3 has 13 amino acids. CDR3 region: CAIRLDSGNTIYF. In DNA form, the CDR3 reads TGTGCCATCCGTTTAGACTCTGGAAACACCATATATTTT.

V usage is TRBV12-3 or TRBV12-4 and J usage is TRBJ1-3; D is possibly TRBD1 (5 bases). This CDR3 is 18 amino acids long. The V end lost 7 bases, the J end lost 0 bases, and 22 bases lay between the germline ends. The CDR3 bases are TGTGCCAGCACCCCGGACAATTCAGCCGCTAACTCTGGAAACACCATATATTTT. This codes for CASTPDNSAANSGNTIYF.

The V gene is TRBV5-1, the J gene TRBJ2-3; TRBD2 matches at 9 bases. The germline CDR1 and CDR2 sequences are SGHRS and YFSETQ. The CDR3 has 14 residues. The trim removed 4 bases at V and 5 bases at J, leaving 5 bases unmatched. The CDR3, as DNA: TGCGCCAGCAGCCTTACAGCGGGGGGAGATACGCAGTATTTT. This gives the protein CASSLTAGGDTQYF.

This clonotype is a singleton in its sample. This rearrangement joins TRBV6-2 or TRBV6-3 to TRBJ2-7; 7 bases fit TRBD1. This CDR3 contains 14 residues. Germline trimming cut 2 bases from V and 3 bases from J; bases unmatched to any gene: 4. The germline V gene encodes CDR1 MNHEY and CDR2 SVGEGT. The CDR3 reads CASSYRQGHYEQYF. The CDR3 DNA follows: TGTGCCAGCAGTTACAGACAGGGACACTACGAGCAGTACTTC.

The chain is built from TRBV10-3 and TRBJ1-1; D ambiguous. CDR3 length: 12 residues. CDR1 is ENHRY, CDR2 SYGVKD, per germline. The ends were cut back, 4 bases at V and 0 bases at J, with 3 bases in the middle. DNA for the CDR3: TGTGCCATCAGTGGGATGAACACTGAAGCTTTCTTT. Translation: CAISGMNTEAFF.

This clonotype appeared a few times. This chain uses TRBV7-2 with TRBJ2-3; TRBD2 aligns across 9 bases. The germline V gene has CDR1 SGHTA and CDR2 FQGNSA. V shed 5 bases and J 0 bases; nucleotides not matched to a gene: 3. The CDR3 spans 15 residues. The CDR3 region is CASSVSGRSTDTQYF. CDR3 nucleotide sequence: TGTGCCAGCAGCGTAAGCGGGAGGAGCACAGATACGCAGTATTTT.

The chain employs TRBV5-1 and TRBJ2-1, with 8 bases identical to TRBD2. Germline-derived CDR1 and CDR2 are SGHRS and YFSETQ. Trimming removed 5 bases from V and 6 bases from J; junction bases left unmatched: 7. The CDR3 has 14 amino acids. CDR3 nucleotide sequence: TGCGCCAGCAGGTCGGGGGGGCTGGGCAATGAGCAGTTCTTC. Translation: CASRSGGLGNEQFF.

This chain joins TRBV5-1 and TRBJ2-7; no definite D call. Germline loops: CDR1 SGHRS, CDR2 YFSETQ. V was trimmed by 3 bases and J by 7 bases, leaving 11 bases between them. This CDR3 has 12 residues. Written as DNA, the CDR3 is TGCGCCAGCAGCTCGGTATCACGTGAGCAGTACTTC. Amino acids: CASSSVSREQYF.

The genes are TRBV7-8 and TRBJ2-1, with D tentatively TRBD2 (6 bases). V dropped 5 bases and J dropped 6 bases, with 14 bases sitting between them. The length of the CDR3 is 14 residues. Germline V gene data show CDR1 as SGHVS and CDR2 as FQNEAQ. The CDR3 DNA follows: TGTGCCAGCAGCGGTATGGGACTGTTCAATGAGCAGTTCTTC. Translating gives CASSGMGLFNEQFF.

This clonotype showed up just a few times. The V and J genes are TRBV5-1 and TRBJ2-2; no clear D gene. V was cut by 0 bases and J by 0 bases, with 9 bases left in between. Germline V CDR1 and CDR2: SGHRS, YFSETQ. CDR3 length: 16 residues. CDR3 amino acids: CASSLEKPANTGELFF. Written as DNA, the CDR3 is TGCGCCAGCAGCTTGGAAAAGCCCGCGAACACCGGGGAGCTGTTTTTT.

V usage is TRBV27 and J usage is TRBJ1-4; 7 bases map to TRBD1. CDR1 and CDR2 from the germline V gene are MNHEY and SMNVEV (reference sequence). Trimming took 6 bases from V and 3 from J; bases not matched to a gene: 4. The CDR3 covers 14 residues. The CDR3 protein is CASRNRGSNEKLFF. The CDR3 coding sequence is TGTGCCAGCAGGAACAGGGGCTCTAATGAAAAACTGTTTTTT.

This clonotype was seen only a few times. The V gene is TRBV20-1, the J gene TRBJ2-1, with TRBD2 matching over 8 bases. Germline V lookup: CDR1 DFQATT, CDR2 SNEGSKA (reference sequence). This CDR3 has 14 residues. Unmatched junction bases numbered 7, after V lost 3 bases and J lost 6 bases. CDR3 sequence: CSASTGGPPNEQFF. The CDR3 DNA follows: TGCAGTGCTAGCACGGGAGGGCCCCCCAATGAGCAGTTCTTC.

This clonotype was observed many times. The chain joins TRBV12-3 or TRBV12-4 to TRBJ1-6; a weak D match, TRBD1 (6 bases). The CDR3 is made up of 13 amino acids. Trimming pared 5 bases from V and 8 bases from J, leaving 10 bases between. CDR3 nucleotide sequence: TGTGCCAGCAGTACCCACAGGGATTCACCCCTCCACTTT. Its protein is CASSTHRDSPLHF.

This sequence joins TRBV12-3 or TRBV12-4 and TRBJ1-1, with D uncertain. The CDR3 spans 13 residues. Trimming pared 5 bases from V and 1 base from J, leaving 8 bases between. CDR3 protein: CASSTVRNTEAFF. The CDR3 region has the DNA TGTGCCAGCAGTACCGTGAGGAACACTGAAGCTTTCTTT.

This clonotype was seen a handful of times. The CDR3, as DNA: TGCAGTGCTAGAGATTTAGGACAGCTCATGAACACTGAAGCTTTCTTT. Translating it yields CSARDLGQLMNTEAFF. V usage is TRBV20-1 and J usage is TRBJ1-1; D perhaps matches TRBD1 (6 bases). The V gene lost 0 bases and the J gene lost 0 bases, with 14 bases spanning the gap. The germline V gene has CDR1 DFQATT and CDR2 SNEGSKA (reference sequence). The CDR3 extends over 16 amino acids.

J is TRBJ1-5 and V is TRBV7-8; D perhaps matches TRBD1 (5 bases). Germline CDR1 and CDR2: SGHVS and FQNEAQ. Between the trimmed V and J ends, which lost 1 base and 1 base, there was a span of 11 bases. The CDR3 consists of 16 residues. Here the CDR3 DNA reads TGTGCCAGCAGCTTAGTTGGGACTCGGAGCAATCAGCCCCAGCATTTT. The encoded protein is CASSLVGTRSNQPQHF.

DNA of the CDR3: TGTGCCAGCAGTGCCCGACGGGGGTCCTACGAGCAGTACTTC. This encodes CASSARRGSYEQYF. The chain joins TRBV28 to TRBJ2-7, with D perhaps TRBD2 (6 bases). Germline V gene data show CDR1 as MDHEN and CDR2 as SYDVKM. Trimming cost V 5 bases and J 1 base, with 12 bases left between them. This CDR3 region has 14 residues.

This clonotype came up a few times. The chain combines TRBV7-2 with TRBJ2-7, with TRBD2 identical over 8 bases. Trimming took 5 bases from V and 2 from J; bases not matched to a gene: 5. CDR3 length equals 14 residues. CDR1 is SGHTA, CDR2 FQGNSA, per germline. CDR3 nucleotides: TGTGCCAGCAGCACAACTAGCGGAGCCTACGAGCAGTACTTC. Protein: CASSTTSGAYEQYF.

This clonotype was observed a handful of times. This chain connects TRBV20-1 to TRBJ2-1; 12 bases line up with TRBD2. The CDR3 totals 15 residues. Trimming removed 3 bases from V and 13 bases from J; junction bases left unmatched: 13. Germline CDR1 is DFQATT and CDR2 is SNEGSKA (reference sequence). The CDR3 region is CSASLAGGPFRGQFF. The DNA for the CDR3 is TGCAGTGCTAGTCTAGCGGGGGGGCCCTTCCGGGGTCAGTTCTTC.

This clonotype has a handful of counts. This chain connects TRBV20-1 to TRBJ2-1; 7 bases are shared with TRBD2. The CDR3 loop spans 11 amino acids. V lost 3 bases, J lost 12 bases, and 5 bases stayed unmatched. Germline V gives CDR1 DFQATT, CDR2 SNEGSKA (reference sequence). As DNA, the CDR3 is TGCAGTGCTAGTTACCCTAGCGGGCAGTTCTTC. It codes for CSASYPSGQFF.

The chain links TRBV10-3 to TRBJ2-5; maybe TRBD2 (6 bases). CDR1 and CDR2 from the germline V gene are ENHRY and SYGVKD. V dropped 8 bases and J dropped 2 bases, with 15 bases sitting between them. This CDR3 region has 14 residues. This chain's CDR3 is CAIGRGGNQETQYF. For the CDR3, the DNA is TGTGCCATCGGCCGGGGAGGTAATCAAGAGACCCAGTACTTC.

The chain employs TRBV7-2 and TRBJ2-4, with 10 bases fitting TRBD1. The CDR3 is 17 residues long. After removal of 5 bases from V and 1 base from J, the junction contained 8 bases not matched to a gene. Looked up from germline, CDR1 is SGHTA and CDR2 is FQGNSA. The DNA for the CDR3 is TGTGCCAGCAGCCTTGACAGGGGGCGTATGGCCAAAAACATTCAGTACTTC. Its protein is CASSLDRGRMAKNIQYF.

This clonotype has more than one count but fewer than ten. V and J are TRBV29-1 and TRBJ1-1; unclear D gene. The V gene lost 3 bases and the J gene lost 0 bases, with 8 bases spanning the gap. The CDR3 is 13 residues long. Germline V gene data show CDR1 as SQVTM and CDR2 as ANQGSEA. CDR3 coding DNA: TGCAGCGTTGAGGAGATAATGAACACTGAAGCTTTCTTT. Residues: CSVEEIMNTEAFF.

The table lists this clonotype with a few counts. The chain has TRBV6-2 or TRBV6-3 and TRBJ2-1; TRBD2 agrees at 13 bases. Germline V gene sequence: CDR1 MNHEY, CDR2 SVGEGT. This CDR3 region has 18 residues. J lost 5 bases, V lost 2 bases, and 9 bases had no gene match. The CDR3 here is CASSYPELAGGPNNEQFF. The DNA for the CDR3 is TGTGCCAGCAGTTACCCTGAACTAGCGGGAGGGCCCAACAATGAGCAGTTCTTC.

V gene TRBV5-1 combines with J gene TRBJ2-5; weak D call: TRBD2 (6 bases). V dropped 4 bases and J dropped 4 bases, with 20 bases sitting between them. Per the germline V gene, CDR1 is SGHRS and CDR2 is YFSETQ. The CDR3 has 16 residues. CDR3 in amino acids: CASSRTTRAGGETQYF. The DNA for the CDR3 is TGCGCCAGCAGCAGGACGACTAGAGCGGGCGGAGAGACCCAGTACTTC. Full variable domain (missing parts from reference TRBV5-1 and TRBJ2-5): KAGVTQTPRYLIKTRGQQVTLSCSPISGHRSVSWYQQTPGQGLQFLFEYFSETQRNKGNFPGRFSGRQFSNSRSEMNVSTLELGDSALYLCASSRTTRAGGETQYFGPGTRLLVL.

The rearrangement joins TRBV10-3 to TRBJ2-5, with D unclear. The V and J ends lost 5 bases and 0 bases respectively, with 7 bases between them. The germline V gene encodes CDR1 ENHRY and CDR2 SYGVKD. The CDR3 sequence is 13 residues long. The CDR3 here is CAISPWNQETQYF. The CDR3 DNA reads as TGTGCCATCAGTCCATGGAACCAAGAGACCCAGTACTTC.

This clonotype came up a few times. The chain carries TRBV29-1 and TRBJ2-3, with TRBD2 identical over 10 bases. The length of the CDR3 is 14 residues. V lost 3 bases and J lost 6; bases outside the gene matches: 6. Per the germline V gene, CDR1 is SQVTM and CDR2 is ANQGSEA. Here the CDR3 DNA reads TGCAGCGTTGACTCTAGCGGGAGTGGGGATACGCAGTATTTT. Translation: CSVDSSGSGDTQYF.